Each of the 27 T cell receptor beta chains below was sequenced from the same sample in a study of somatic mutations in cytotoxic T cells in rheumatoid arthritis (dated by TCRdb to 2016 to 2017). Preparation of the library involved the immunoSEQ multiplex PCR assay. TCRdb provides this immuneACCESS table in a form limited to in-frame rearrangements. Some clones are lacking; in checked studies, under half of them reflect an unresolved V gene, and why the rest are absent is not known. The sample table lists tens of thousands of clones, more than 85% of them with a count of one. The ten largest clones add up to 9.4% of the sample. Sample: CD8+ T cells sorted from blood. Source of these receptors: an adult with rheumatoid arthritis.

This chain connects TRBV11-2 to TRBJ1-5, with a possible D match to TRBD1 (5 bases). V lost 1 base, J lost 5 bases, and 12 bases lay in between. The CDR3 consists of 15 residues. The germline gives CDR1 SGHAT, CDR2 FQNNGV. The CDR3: CASSLGGALDQPQHF. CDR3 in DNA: TGTGCCAGCAGCTTAGGAGGGGCTCTAGATCAGCCCCAGCATTTT.

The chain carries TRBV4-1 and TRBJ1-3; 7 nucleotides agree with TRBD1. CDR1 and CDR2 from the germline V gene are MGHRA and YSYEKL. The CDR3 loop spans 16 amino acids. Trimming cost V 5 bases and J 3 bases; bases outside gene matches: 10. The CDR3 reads CASSSRTGYSGNTIYF. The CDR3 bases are TGCGCCAGCAGCTCTCGGACAGGATATAGTGGAAACACCATATATTTT.

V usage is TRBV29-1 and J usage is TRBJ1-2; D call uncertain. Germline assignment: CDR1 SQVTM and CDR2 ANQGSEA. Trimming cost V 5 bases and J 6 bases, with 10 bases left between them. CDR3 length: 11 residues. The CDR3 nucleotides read TGCAGCGTTCCCCTATATAATGGCTACACCTTC. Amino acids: CSVPLYNGYTF.

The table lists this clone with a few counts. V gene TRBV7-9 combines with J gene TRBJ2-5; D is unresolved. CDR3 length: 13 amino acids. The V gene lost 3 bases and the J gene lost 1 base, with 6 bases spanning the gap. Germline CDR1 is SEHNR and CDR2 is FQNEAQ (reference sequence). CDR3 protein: CASSFQGQETQYF. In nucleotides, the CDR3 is TGTGCCAGCAGCTTCCAAGGCCAAGAGACCCAGTACTTC.

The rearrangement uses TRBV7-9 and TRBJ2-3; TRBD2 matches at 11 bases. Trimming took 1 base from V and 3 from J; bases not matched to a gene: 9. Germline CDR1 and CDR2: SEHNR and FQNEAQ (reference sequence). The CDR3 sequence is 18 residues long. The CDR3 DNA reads TGTGCCAGCAGCTTAGAGGTGCTAGCGGGGGGTGTTACAGATACGCAGTATTTT. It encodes CASSLEVLAGGVTDTQYF. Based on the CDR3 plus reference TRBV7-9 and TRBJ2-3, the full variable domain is DTGVSQNPRHKITKRGQNVTFRCDPISEHNRLYWYRQTLGQGPEFLTYFQNEAQLEKSRLLSDRFSAERPKGSFSTLEIQRTEQGDSAMYLCASSLEVLAGGVTDTQYFGPGTRLTVL.

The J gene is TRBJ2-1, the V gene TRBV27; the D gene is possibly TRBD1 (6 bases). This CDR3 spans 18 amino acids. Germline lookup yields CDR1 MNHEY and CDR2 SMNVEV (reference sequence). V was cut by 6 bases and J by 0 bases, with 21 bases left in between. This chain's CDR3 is CASRTGTLMASSYNEQFF. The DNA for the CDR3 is TGTGCCAGCAGAACAGGGACACTCATGGCTAGCTCCTACAATGAGCAGTTCTTC.

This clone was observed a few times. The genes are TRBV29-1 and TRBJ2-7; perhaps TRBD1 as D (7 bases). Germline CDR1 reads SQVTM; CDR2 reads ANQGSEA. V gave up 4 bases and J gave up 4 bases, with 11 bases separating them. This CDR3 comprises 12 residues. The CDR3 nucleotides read TGCAGCGTTGGACAGGGAGGATACGAGCAGTACTTC. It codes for CSVGQGGYEQYF.

DNA for the CDR3: TGTGCCAGCAGCTTAGGGACCCTAGCGGCCCACTCGGACGAGCAGTACTTC. Its protein product is CASSLGTLAAHSDEQYF. This chain joins TRBV7-9 and TRBJ2-7, with TRBD2 matching over 7 bases. J lost 5 bases, V lost 1 base, and 14 bases had no gene match. Germline V gene data show CDR1 as SEHNR and CDR2 as FQNEAQ (reference sequence). The CDR3 length is 17 residues.

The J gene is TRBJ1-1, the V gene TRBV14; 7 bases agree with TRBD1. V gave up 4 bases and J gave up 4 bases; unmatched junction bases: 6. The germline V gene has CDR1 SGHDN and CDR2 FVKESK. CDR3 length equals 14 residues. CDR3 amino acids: CASSPRQGVTEAFF. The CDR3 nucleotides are TGTGCCAGCAGCCCCCGACAGGGAGTCACTGAAGCTTTCTTT.

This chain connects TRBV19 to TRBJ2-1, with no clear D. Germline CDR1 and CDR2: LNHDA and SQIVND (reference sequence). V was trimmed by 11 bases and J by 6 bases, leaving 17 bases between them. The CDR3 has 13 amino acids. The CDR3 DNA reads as TGTGCCGTAGGCCCGAAGAGTTTCAATGAGCAGTTCTTC. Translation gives CAVGPKSFNEQFF.

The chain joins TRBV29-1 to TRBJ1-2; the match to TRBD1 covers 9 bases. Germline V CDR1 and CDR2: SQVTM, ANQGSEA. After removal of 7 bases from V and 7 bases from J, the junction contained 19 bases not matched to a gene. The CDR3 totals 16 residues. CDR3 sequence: CSGATGTGYTDGGYTF. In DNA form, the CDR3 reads TGCAGCGGTGCAACCGGGACAGGGTACACTGACGGTGGCTACACCTTC.

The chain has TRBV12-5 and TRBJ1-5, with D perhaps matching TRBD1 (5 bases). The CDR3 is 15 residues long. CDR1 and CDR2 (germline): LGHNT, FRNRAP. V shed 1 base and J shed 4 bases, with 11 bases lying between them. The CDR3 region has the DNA TGTGCTAGTGGTTTGGATATAACAGGTAATCAGCCCCAGCATTTT. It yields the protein CASGLDITGNQPQHF.

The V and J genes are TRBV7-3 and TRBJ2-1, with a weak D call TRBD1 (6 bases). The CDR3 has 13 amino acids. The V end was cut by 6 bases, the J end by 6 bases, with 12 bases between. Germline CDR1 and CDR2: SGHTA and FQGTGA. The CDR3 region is CASRPTGSNEQFF. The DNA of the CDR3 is TGTGCCAGCAGACCTACAGGGTCCAATGAGCAGTTCTTC.

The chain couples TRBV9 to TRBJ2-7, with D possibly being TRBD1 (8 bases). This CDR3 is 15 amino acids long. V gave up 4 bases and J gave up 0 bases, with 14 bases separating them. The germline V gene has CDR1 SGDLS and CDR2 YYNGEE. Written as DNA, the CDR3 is TGTGCCAGCAGCCCAGGGGGCGGGGGCTCCTACGAGCAGTACTTC. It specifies CASSPGGGGSYEQYF.

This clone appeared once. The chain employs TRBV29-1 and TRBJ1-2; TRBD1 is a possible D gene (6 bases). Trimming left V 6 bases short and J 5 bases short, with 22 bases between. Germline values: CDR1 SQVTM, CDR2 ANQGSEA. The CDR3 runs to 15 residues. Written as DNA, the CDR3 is TGCAGCGTACTTACGGACAGCTCGAGGGGTTATGGCTACACCTTC. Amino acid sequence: CSVLTDSSRGYGYTF.

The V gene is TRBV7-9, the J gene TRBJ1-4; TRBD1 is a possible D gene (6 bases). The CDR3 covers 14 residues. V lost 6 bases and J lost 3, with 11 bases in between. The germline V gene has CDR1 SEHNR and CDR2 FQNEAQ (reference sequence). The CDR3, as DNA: TGTGCCAGCAGTTCAGGGGACCCTAATGAAAAACTGTTTTTT. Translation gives CASSSGDPNEKLFF.

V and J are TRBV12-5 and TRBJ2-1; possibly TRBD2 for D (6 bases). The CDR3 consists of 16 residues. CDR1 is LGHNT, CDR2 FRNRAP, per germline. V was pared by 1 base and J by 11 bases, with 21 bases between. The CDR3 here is CASGLGGGSGTSKQFF. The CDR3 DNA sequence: TGTGCTAGTGGTTTGGGTGGGGGATCCGGGACTTCGAAGCAGTTCTTC.

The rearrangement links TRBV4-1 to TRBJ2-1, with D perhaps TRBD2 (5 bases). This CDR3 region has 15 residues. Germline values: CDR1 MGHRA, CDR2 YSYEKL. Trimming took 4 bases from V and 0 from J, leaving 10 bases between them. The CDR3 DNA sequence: TGCGCCAGCAGCCCAGTCGGGGACTCCTACAATGAGCAGTTCTTC. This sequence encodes CASSPVGDSYNEQFF.

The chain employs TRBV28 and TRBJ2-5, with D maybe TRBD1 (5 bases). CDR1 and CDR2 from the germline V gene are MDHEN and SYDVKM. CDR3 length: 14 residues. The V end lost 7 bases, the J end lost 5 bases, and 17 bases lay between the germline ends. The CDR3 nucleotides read TGTGCCAGCACCCCTGATTGGGGCTCCGAGACCCAGTACTTC. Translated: CASTPDWGSETQYF. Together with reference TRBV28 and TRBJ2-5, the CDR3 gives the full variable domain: DVKVTQSSRYLVKRTGEKVFLECVQDMDHENMFWYRQDPGLGLRLIYFSYDVKMKEKGDIPEGYSVSREKKERFSLILESASTNQTSMYLCASTPDWGSETQYFGPGTRLLVL.

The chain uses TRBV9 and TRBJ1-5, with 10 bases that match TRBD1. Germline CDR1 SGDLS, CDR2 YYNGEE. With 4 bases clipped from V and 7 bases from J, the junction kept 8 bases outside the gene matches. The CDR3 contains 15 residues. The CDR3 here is CASSFGTGAGQPQHF. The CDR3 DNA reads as TGTGCCAGCAGCTTCGGGACAGGGGCAGGGCAGCCCCAGCATTTT.

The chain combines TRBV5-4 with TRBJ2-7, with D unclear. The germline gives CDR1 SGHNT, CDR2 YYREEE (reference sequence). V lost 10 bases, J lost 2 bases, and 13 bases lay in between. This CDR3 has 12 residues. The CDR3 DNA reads TGTGCCTGGTCCCTTGGTCCCTACGAGCAGTACTTC. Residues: CAWSLGPYEQYF.

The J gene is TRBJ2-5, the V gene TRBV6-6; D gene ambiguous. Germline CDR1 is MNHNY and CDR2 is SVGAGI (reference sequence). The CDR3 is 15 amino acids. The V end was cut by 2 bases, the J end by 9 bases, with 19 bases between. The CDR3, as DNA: TGTGCCAGCAGTTACGGCCTGCCCCAGGTTCGGGCCCAGTACTTC. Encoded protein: CASSYGLPQVRAQYF.

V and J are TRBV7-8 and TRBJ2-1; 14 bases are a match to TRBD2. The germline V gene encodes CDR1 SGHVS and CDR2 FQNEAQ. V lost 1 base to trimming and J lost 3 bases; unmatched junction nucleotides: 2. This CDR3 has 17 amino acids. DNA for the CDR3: TGTGCCAGCAGCTTAGACGGACTAGCGGGAGGCTACAATGAGCAGTTCTTC. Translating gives CASSLDGLAGGYNEQFF. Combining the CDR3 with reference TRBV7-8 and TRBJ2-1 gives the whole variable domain GAGVSQSPRYKVAKRGQDVALRCDPISGHVSLFWYQQALGQGPEFLTYFQNEAQLDKSGLPSDRFFAERPEGSVSTLKIQRTQQEDSAVYLCASSLDGLAGGYNEQFFGPGTRLTVL.

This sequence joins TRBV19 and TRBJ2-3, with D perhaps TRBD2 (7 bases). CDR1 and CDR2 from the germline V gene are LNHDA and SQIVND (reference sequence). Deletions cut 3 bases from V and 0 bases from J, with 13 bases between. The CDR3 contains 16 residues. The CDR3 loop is CASSMVRGLSTDTQYF. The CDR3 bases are TGTGCCAGTAGTATGGTGCGGGGGCTTAGCACAGATACGCAGTATTTT. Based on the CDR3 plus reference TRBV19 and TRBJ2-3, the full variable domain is DGGITQSPKYLFRKEGQNVTLSCEQNLNHDAMYWYRQDPGQGLRLIYYSQIVNDFQKGDIAEGYSVSREKKESFPLTVTSAQKNPTAFYLCASSMVRGLSTDTQYFGPGTRLTVL.

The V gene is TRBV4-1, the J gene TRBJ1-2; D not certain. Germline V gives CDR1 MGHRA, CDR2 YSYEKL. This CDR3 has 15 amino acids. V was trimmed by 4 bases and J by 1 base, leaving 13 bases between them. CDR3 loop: CASSPHFDDNYGYTF. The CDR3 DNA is TGCGCCAGCAGCCCCCATTTCGACGATAACTATGGCTACACCTTC.

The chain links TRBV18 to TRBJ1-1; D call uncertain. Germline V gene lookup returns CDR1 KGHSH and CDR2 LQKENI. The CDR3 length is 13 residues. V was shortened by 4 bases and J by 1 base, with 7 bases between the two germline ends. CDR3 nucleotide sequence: TGTGCCAGCTCACGTGAAGAGAACACTGAAGCTTTCTTT. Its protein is CASSREENTEAFF.

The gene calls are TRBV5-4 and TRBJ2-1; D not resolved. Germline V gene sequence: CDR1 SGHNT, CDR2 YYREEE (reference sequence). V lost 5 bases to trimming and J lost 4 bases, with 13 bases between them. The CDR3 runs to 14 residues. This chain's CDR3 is CASSRAGVYNEQFF. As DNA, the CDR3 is TGTGCCAGCAGTCGAGCAGGAGTTTACAATGAGCAGTTCTTC.